The entry that follows covers one T cell receptor beta chain sequence. The sample belongs to a study of T cell repertoires in aging, cancer and after chemotherapy. Overall study: Clear clonal overlap appeared across healthy donor samples taken over several months to years.

Rearranged V-D-J TRB sequences were amplified with a mixed TRB-A/B primer pool. TCRdb recomputed calls from the multiplex PCR reads with MiXCR, one row per CDR3 protein. This sample yields some 15,000 distinct CDR3 sequences, of which 21% are seen a single time; approximately 5.7% belongs to the top ten. Amplification of TCR beta used genomic DNA extracted from peripheral blood. The receptor's source is a human donor in good health. The sequenced sample consisted of blood.

The CDR3 sequence is CASSYRGNTEAFF. The CDR3 coding sequence is TGTGCCAGCAGTTACCGGGGGAACACTGAAGCTTTCTTT. This rearrangement joins TRBV6-2 or TRBV6-3 to TRBJ1-1; D remains unclear. This CDR3 is 13 amino acids long. Germline V gene lookup returns CDR1 MNHEY and CDR2 SVGEGT. The V gene lost 2 bases and the J gene lost 1 base, with 5 bases spanning the gap.